A selection of T cell receptor beta chains follows, all from one sample in a study of vaccination effects on CD4 cells after COVID-19. Profiling relied on immunoSEQ multiplex PCR, and the TCRdb table lists in-frame clones only, not all of them. This table has fewer than 35,000 clones, 65% appearing once. Antigen specificity for these receptors is unknown. The sample here was CD4+ T cells from PBMCs cultured without peptide, taken before COVID-19 vaccination. All receptors derive from a human donor who received a COVID-19 vaccine. Both conserved end residues are part of each CDR3. The order of the fields is D gene, V gene, J gene, clone size, CDR3 DNA, CDR3 protein. A D gene is named only where the DNA matches it firmly. A clone size is listed for some rows: how often the clone was seen (once, few, many), or a class if it is expanded.

.	TRBV11-2	TRBJ2-1	.	TGTGCCAGCAGCTTACCGGGCCACATGGTTGAGCAGTTCTTC	CASSLPGHMVEQFF
TRBD1	TRBV6-5	TRBJ1-2	few	TGTGCCAGCAGGACGGGACAGGGAATCTATGGCTACACCTTC	CASRTGQGIYGYTF
TRBD2	TRBV11-2	TRBJ2-5	once	TGTGCCAGCAGCTACCCTCGGGGACTAGCGGGCCGGGAGGGAGAGACCCAGTACTTC	CASSYPRGLAGREGETQYF
.	TRBV4-1	TRBJ1-6	few	TGCGCCAGCAGCCAAGTAGCCGGGGCAGGGCGCTCCTATAATTCACCCCTCCACTTT	CASSQVAGAGRSYNSPLHF
.	TRBV28	TRBJ1-3	.	TGTGCCAGCAGTTTAGGCGTGTCTCACTCTGGAAACACCATATATTTT	CASSLGVSHSGNTIYF
.	TRBV4-2	TRBJ1-4	few	TGTGCCAGCAGCCAAGGTCACAGGACTAATGAAAAACTGTTTTTT	CASSQGHRTNEKLFF
TRBD2	TRBV5-1	TRBJ2-5	.	TGCGCCAGTACTACAGCGGGGGGGATCCAAGAGACCCAGTACTTC	CASTTAGGIQETQYF
TRBD2	TRBV10-1	TRBJ2-7	.	TGCGCCAGCAGTGATCAGGTAGCGGGAGCAACCTACGAGCAGTACTTC	CASSDQVAGATYEQYF
TRBD1	TRBV5-1	TRBJ1-4	.	TGCGCCAGCAGCTCATCCGGGACAGGGGGTGAAAAACTGTTTTTT	CASSSSGTGGEKLFF
.	TRBV5-1	TRBJ2-5	.	TGCGCCAGCAGCTTGACTAGCACAGAGACCCAGTACTTC	CASSLTSTETQYF
TRBD1	TRBV6-5	TRBJ1-4	.	TGTGCCAGCAGGGCGACAGGGGCGCCAGATGAAAAACTGTTTTTT	CASRATGAPDEKLFF
TRBD1	TRBV5-1	TRBJ1-6	.	TGCGCCAGCAGCTTGGCCACAGGGGACAATTCACCCCTCCACTTT	CASSLATGDNSPLHF
.	TRBV3-1/TRBV3-2	TRBJ2-7	.	TGTGCCAGCAGCCAAGTAAGGCATAGCTCCTACGAGCAGTACTTC	CASSQVRHSSYEQYF
.	TRBV23-1	TRBJ1-1	.	TGCGCCAGCATAGGGTACAGGTTGAGGCCTGAAGCTTTCTTT	CASIGYRLRPEAFF
.	TRBV3-1/TRBV3-2	TRBJ1-3	.	TGTGCCAGCAGCCAATGGACGGACGGAAACACCATATATTTT	CASSQWTDGNTIYF